This T cell receptor (beta chain) was captured by sequencing in a study of blood T cell repertoires in COVID-19 (dated by TCRdb to the early 2020s). In the study overall: Samples from collaborators originated in the United States, Italy and Spain and spanned both the acute and convalescent phases of COVID-19. The prospective study material was composed of cDNA or gDNA derived from T cells, B-cell-depleted T cells, or PBMCs. Subjects who had been exposed to COVID-19, were actively infected with it, or had recovered from it provided the deeply sampled blood TCRbeta repertoires that made up the dataset. The repertoires were made available in a free public database intended to serve as a resource for research on the immune response to SARS-CoV-2. The samples were drawn from the first 160 participants of the ongoing ImmuneRACE study and from 950 to 1,500 subjects provided by 6 global collaborators. A de-identified subject ID, COVID-19 status, age in years and sex were almost always included in the sample metadata. HLA class I and class II types, where available, came from metadata supplied by the sample provider rather than from assay-based typing.

In Seattle, one collaborating source enrolled patients while the infection was active and tracked those patients longitudinally over the course of disease. Each collaborating institution followed its own protocols to collect whole blood in K2EDTA tubes. For TCRbeta analysis, collaborators shipped samples as frozen whole blood, isolated PBMCs, or DNA extracted from either of those sample types. Trimmed from V: 8 bases; trimmed from J: 3 bases; junction bases lacking a gene match: 8. Per the germline V gene, MDHEN is the CDR1 and SYDVKM is the CDR2. The CDR3 starts with the cysteine, ends with the phenylalanine, and has 14 residues. The retained sequence is limited to the CDR3, 42 bases, with the frame set at the first base. TCRbeta CDR3 regions were amplified from genomic DNA using the immunoSEQ Assay, a bias-controlled multiplex PCR. The original methods were these. The number of nucleated cells in each sample was estimated from the amplification of reference gene primers within the assay. To quantify the absolute abundance of each unique TCRbeta CDR3 rearrangement, sequence reads were collapsed and filtered. For each sample, productive Simpson clonality was calculated by taking the square root of Simpson's diversity index across productive rearrangements. TCRdb holds this immuneACCESS table with in-frame rearrangements only. Some clones are missing; in checked studies, unresolved V genes explain under half, and the rest has no known cause. That table supplies the V and J calls and clone size; D and trimming were determined from the DNA. This sample lists over 150,000 clones; approximately 85% were detected once. The ten largest clonotypes hold about 2.7% of the sample.

Remarks on this clone: What antigen it recognizes has not been identified. Base qualities are not provided; no much larger clone lies one nucleotide away.

Paper-wide results and their limitations: Clinical and demographic metadata were provided uncurated, with the amount varying by source and participant.

Sequencing was performed on peripheral blood. This sequence uses TRBV28 and TRBJ2-7; 9 central bases correspond to TRBD2. The TCR originated in a woman aged 80 or older with COVID-19, enrolled during active disease. Here the CDR3 is given as CASRIAGVVYEQYF. The DNA is as follows: TGTGCCAGCCGAATAGCGGGAGTTGTCTACGAGCAGTACTTC.